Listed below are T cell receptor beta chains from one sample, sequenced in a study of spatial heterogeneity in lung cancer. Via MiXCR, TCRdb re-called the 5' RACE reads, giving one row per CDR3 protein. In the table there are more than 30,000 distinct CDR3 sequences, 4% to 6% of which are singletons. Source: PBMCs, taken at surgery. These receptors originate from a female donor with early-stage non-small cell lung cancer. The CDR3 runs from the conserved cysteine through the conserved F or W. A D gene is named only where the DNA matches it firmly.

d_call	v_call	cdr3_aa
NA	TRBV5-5	CASSLSTGFPYEQYF
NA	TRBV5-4	CAGTGTAGELFF
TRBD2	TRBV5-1	CASSLTSGAGHYEQYF
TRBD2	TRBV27	CASSLSSGTIYEQYF
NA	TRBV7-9	CASSAQGSNQPQHF
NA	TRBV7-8	CASSLSLAKNIQYF
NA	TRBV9	CASSDGLGVGTGELFF
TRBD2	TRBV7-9	CASSSSGASTDTQYF
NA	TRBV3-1	CVSSRNGRTEAFF
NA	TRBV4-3	CASSHGGGAEQYF
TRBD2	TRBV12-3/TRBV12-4	CASSFFGTSGGAYNEQFF
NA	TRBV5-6	CASSLLDGSGNTIYF
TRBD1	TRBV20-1	CSAREGTDINEKLFF
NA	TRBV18	CASSPSGMTEAFF
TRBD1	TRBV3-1	CASSQRQGGYGYTF